These 25 T cell receptor beta chains were all obtained from the same sample, sequenced in a study of T cells in Graves' hyperthyroidism and ophthalmopathy. It was RNA transcripts that yielded the amplified TCR beta CDR3 regions. First-round RT-PCR with HTBI primers amplified the TCR CDR3 region. TCRdb independently ran MiXCR on the multiplex PCR reads; one entry per CDR3 protein. The sample holds 400,000 or so distinct CDR3 sequences; 11% to 15% are singletons and the top ten take around 28%. The specimen sequenced was blood. These receptors originate from a man aged 45-60 years with Graves' ophthalmopathy.

The sample holds many counts of this clonotype. V is TRBV20-1 and J is TRBJ2-7; TRBD2 matches 13 bases. CDR1 is DFQATT, CDR2 SNEGSKA, per germline (reference sequence). The CDR3 extends over 16 amino acids. V was clipped by 4 bases and J by 4 bases; unmatched bases: 10. CDR3 protein: CSAKSPGTSGNYEQYF. The CDR3 bases are TGCAGTGCTAAGTCCCCGGGGACTAGCGGGAATTACGAGCAGTACTTC.

This clonotype was observed at least ten times. The genes are TRBV6-1 and TRBJ2-7; possibly TRBD1 or TRBD2 for D (5 bases each). V shed 6 bases and J shed 2 bases, with 11 bases lying between them. This CDR3 has 13 amino acids. The V gene's germline CDR1 is MNHNS and CDR2 SASEGT. The CDR3 sequence is CASSWDGTYEQYF. CDR3 DNA: TGTGCCAGCAGCTGGGACGGAACCTACGAGCAGTACTTC.

The rearrangement joins TRBV19 to TRBJ2-6; 11 positions agree with TRBD1. The germline CDR1 and CDR2 sequences are LNHDA and SQIVND (reference sequence). The junction had 7 bases not matched to a gene; V was cut back by 3 bases and J by 0 bases. This CDR3 is 19 amino acids long. The CDR3: CASSMSGQGASSGANVLTF. CDR3 nucleotides: TGTGCCAGTAGTATGAGTGGACAGGGGGCAAGCTCTGGGGCCAACGTCCTGACTTTC.

This clonotype was observed at least ten times. The chain couples TRBV19 to TRBJ1-1, with TRBD1 identical over 9 bases. V lost 1 base and J lost 4; bases outside the gene matches: 10. The CDR3 length is 17 residues. Per germline, CDR1 LNHDA and CDR2 SQIVND (reference sequence). In nucleotides, the CDR3 is TGTGCCAGTAGTATAGGATCGGGACAGGGAGGGAGCACTGAAGCTTTCTTT. It encodes CASSIGSGQGGSTEAFF.

V and J are TRBV30 and TRBJ2-4; D is unresolved. Germline V CDR1 and CDR2: GTSNPN, SVGIG (reference sequence). This CDR3 is 16 amino acids long. Trimming took off 0 bases at V and 1 base at J, with 13 bases between the two ends. The CDR3 DNA reads TGTGCCTGGAGTGTCTTCAGAGCTGGGGCCAAAAACATTCAGTACTTC. Translation gives CAWSVFRAGAKNIQYF. Drawing the rest from reference TRBV30 and TRBJ2-4, the complete variable domain is SQTIHQWPATLVQPVGSPLSLECTVEGTSNPNLYWYRQAAGRGLQLLFYSVGIGQISSEVPQNLSASRPQDRQFILSSKKLLLSDSGFYLCAWSVFRAGAKNIQYFGAGTRLSVL.

This clonotype occurred a few times. The chain has TRBV28 and TRBJ2-3; D remains ambiguous. The V gene lost 8 bases and the J gene lost 4 bases, with 13 bases spanning the gap. This CDR3 region has 13 residues. In germline, CDR1 is MDHEN, CDR2 SYDVKM. CDR3 residues: CASQTNAPDTQYF. The CDR3 DNA is TGTGCCAGCCAAACCAACGCCCCAGATACGCAGTATTTT. Filled out from reference TRBV28 and TRBJ2-3, the complete variable domain reads DVKVTQSSRYLVKRTGEKVFLECVQDMDHENMFWYRQDPGLGLRLIYFSYDVKMKEKGDIPEGYSVSREKKERFSLILESASTNQTSMYLCASQTNAPDTQYFGPGTRLTVL.

This clonotype occurred a few times. The J gene is TRBJ1-5, the V gene TRBV19; 7 bases align to TRBD1. The germline V gene has CDR1 LNHDA and CDR2 SQIVND (reference sequence). This CDR3 has 16 residues. V shed 4 bases, J shed 0 bases, and the junction held 6 bases outside the gene matches. CDR3 nucleotide sequence: TGTGCCAGTAGTACGGACAGGAGCCATAGCAATCAGCCCCAGCATTTT. The encoded protein is CASSTDRSHSNQPQHF. Full variable domain (rest looked up from reference TRBV19 and TRBJ1-5): DGGITQSPKYLFRKEGQNVTLSCEQNLNHDAMYWYRQDPGQGLRLIYYSQIVNDFQKGDIAEGYSVSREKKESFPLTVTSAQKNPTAFYLCASSTDRSHSNQPQHFGDGTRLSIL.

This clonotype has only a few counts. The chain has TRBV9 and TRBJ1-3; possible D gene TRBD1, 5 bases. This CDR3 is 17 amino acids long. CDR1 is SGDLS, CDR2 YYNGEE, per germline. Trimming stripped 0 bases from V and 0 bases from J, with 13 bases between. Written as DNA, the CDR3 is TGTGCCAGCAGCGTAGGGCCAGGGCATAACTCTGGAAACACCATATATTTT. This gives the protein CASSVGPGHNSGNTIYF.

This clonotype was seen many times. This chain joins TRBV30 and TRBJ1-2, with D perhaps matching TRBD1 (6 bases). CDR3 length: 14 residues. Trimming removed 3 bases at V and 2 bases at J, with 13 bases between. CDR1 GTSNPN and CDR2 SVGIG come from the germline V gene (reference sequence). The CDR3 loop reads CAWSADSLNYGYTF. The CDR3 coding sequence is TGTGCCTGGAGCGCGGACAGCCTAAACTATGGCTACACCTTC.

This clonotype was detected many times. The CDR3 nucleotides read TGTGCCAGCAGCCAAGGACAGGGGGCGGGCAAGCCGCCCCAGCATTTT. Translation: CASSQGQGAGKPPQHF. The rearrangement uses TRBV5-6 and TRBJ1-5, with 11 bases aligning to TRBD1. V gave up 4 bases and J gave up 9 bases; unmatched junction bases: 12. The CDR3 is made up of 16 amino acids. Germline CDR1 is SGHDT and CDR2 is YYEEEE.

This clonotype was seen ten or more times. V gene TRBV27 combines with J gene TRBJ2-3; a possible D gene is TRBD2 (5 bases). There are 14 residues in the CDR3. Per germline, CDR1 MNHEY and CDR2 SMNVEV (reference sequence). The V end lost 6 bases, the J end lost 0 bases, and 10 bases lay between the germline ends. The CDR3 bases are TGTGCCAGCAGCCCTGGCGGGAGCACAGATACGCAGTATTTT. It is translated as CASSPGGSTDTQYF.

The J gene is TRBJ2-2, the V gene TRBV24-1; 8 nucleotides align to TRBD2. Germline V lookup: CDR1 KGHDR, CDR2 SFDVKD. The V segment lost 4 bases and the J segment 6 bases; nucleotides outside the gene matches: 6. The length of the CDR3 is 15 residues. CDR3 DNA: TGTGCCACCAGTGAGACTAGCGTTACTCCCGGGGAGCTGTTTTTT. The encoded protein is CATSETSVTPGELFF.

This clonotype was observed at least ten times. The genes are TRBV14 and TRBJ2-3; D is unresolved. Deletions cut 4 bases from V and 0 bases from J, with 17 bases between. Germline CDR1 is SGHDN and CDR2 is FVKESK. The length of the CDR3 is 17 residues. CDR3 sequence reads: CASSRPRTSASTDTQYF. In DNA form, the CDR3 reads TGTGCCAGCAGCCGACCTAGAACCAGCGCCAGCACAGATACGCAGTATTTT. Full variable domain (rest looked up from reference TRBV14 and TRBJ2-3): EAGVTQFPSHSVIEKGQTVTLRCDPISGHDNLYWYRRVMGKEIKFLLHFVKESKQDESGMPNNRFLAERTGGTYSTLKVQPAELEDSGVYFCASSRPRTSASTDTQYFGPGTRLTVL.

This clonotype was counted ten times or more. This chain joins TRBV28 and TRBJ2-1, with 13 bases identical to TRBD2. V dropped 5 bases and J dropped 5; count of bases not matched to a gene: 6. Germline V gives CDR1 MDHEN, CDR2 SYDVKM. This CDR3 has 16 residues. The CDR3 DNA reads TGTGCCAGCAGTCCGCCGGGGACTAGCGGGAACAATGAGCAGTTCTTC. It encodes CASSPPGTSGNNEQFF.

This clonotype showed up just a few times. The V gene is TRBV4-1, the J gene TRBJ2-3; 14 positions match TRBD2. The CDR3 covers 20 residues. V lost 2 bases, J lost 4 bases, and 14 bases stayed unmatched. The V gene's germline CDR1 is MGHRA and CDR2 YSYEKL. CDR3 in amino acids: CASSQLPGTSGSGDADTQYF. CDR3 nucleotide sequence: TGCGCCAGCAGCCAACTACCCGGGACTAGCGGGAGTGGGGACGCAGATACGCAGTATTTT.

This clonotype was counted only a few times. CDR3: CASMSARAPYEQYF. CDR3 coding DNA: TGTGCCAGCATGTCCGCCAGGGCGCCCTACGAGCAGTACTTC. This chain connects TRBV5-6 to TRBJ2-7, with TRBD1 as a possible D gene (5 bases). This CDR3 contains 14 residues. Looked up from germline, CDR1 is SGHDT and CDR2 is YYEEEE. Trimming removed 6 bases from V and 2 bases from J, with 15 bases in between.

The CDR3: CASSQAGRSTDTQYF. CDR3 in DNA: TGCGCCAGCAGCCAAGCGGGCCGGAGCACAGATACGCAGTATTTT. V is TRBV4-1 and J is TRBJ2-3; the D is unclear. The CDR3 spans 15 residues. In germline, CDR1 is MGHRA, CDR2 YSYEKL. V lost 1 base and J lost 0, with 8 bases in between.

Written as DNA, the CDR3 is TGTGCCAGTAGCTCCGGGGGAGTAATGGCAGATACGCAGTATTTT. The encoded protein is CASSSGGVMADTQYF. The rearrangement joins TRBV19 to TRBJ2-3; D perhaps matches TRBD2 (6 bases). From germline, CDR1 is LNHDA and CDR2 SQIVND (reference sequence). CDR3 length: 15 amino acids. V shed 6 bases and J shed 4 bases, with 17 bases lying between them.

This clonotype came up once. The chain has TRBV9 and TRBJ1-1; D possibly corresponds to TRBD1 (5 bases). Germline CDR1 SGDLS, CDR2 YYNGEE. Trimming left V 2 bases short and J 0 bases short, with 11 bases between. This CDR3 is 15 amino acids long. This CDR3 is CASSVTGAMNTEAFF. The CDR3 DNA reads TGTGCCAGCAGCGTGACCGGGGCCATGAACACTGAAGCTTTCTTT.

This clonotype was recorded at least ten times. The chain is built from TRBV7-9 and TRBJ2-3; D not resolved. Trimming stripped 5 bases from V and 0 bases from J, with 6 bases between. The CDR3 sequence is 13 residues long. Germline CDR1 SEHNR, CDR2 FQNEAQ (reference sequence). The CDR3 nucleotides read TGTGCCAGCAGCCGCTCTAGCACAGATACGCAGTATTTT. Translation: CASSRSSTDTQYF.

This clonotype was recorded at least ten times. This chain uses TRBV5-1 with TRBJ2-1; no clear D. The CDR3 is made up of 16 amino acids. Deletions cut 1 base from V and 0 bases from J, with 11 bases between. Germline values: CDR1 SGHRS, CDR2 YFSETQ. The CDR3 sequence is CASSLMASSSYNEQFF. The CDR3 coding sequence is TGCGCCAGCAGCTTGATGGCCTCCAGCTCCTACAATGAGCAGTTCTTC.

This clonotype was detected ten times or more. V gene TRBV12-3 or TRBV12-4 combines with J gene TRBJ2-2; weak D call: TRBD2 (5 bases). This CDR3 is built from 13 residues. V was shortened by 5 bases and J by 7 bases, with 11 bases between the two germline ends. CDR3 loop: CASSPRSVGELFF. DNA of the CDR3: TGTGCCAGCAGTCCTCGTAGCGTCGGGGAGCTGTTTTTT.

This clonotype was seen repeatedly, ten times or more. The chain recombines TRBV20-1 with TRBJ2-2, with 9 positions matching TRBD2. J gave up 5 bases and V 6 bases, and 7 bases lay outside the gene matches. The CDR3 is 14 residues long. Germline CDR1 DFQATT, CDR2 SNEGSKA (reference sequence). The chain's CDR3 is CSAIAGVGTGELFF. The CDR3 DNA reads TGCAGTGCAATAGCGGGAGTAGGAACCGGGGAGCTGTTTTTT.

As to this clonotype: A read error may be the cause here, since a much bigger clone is one base away. The chain joins TRBV5-5 to TRBJ2-3; 13 nucleotides match TRBD2. Germline V gene sequence: CDR1 SGHKS, CDR2 YYEKEE (reference sequence). Germline trimming cut 4 bases from V and 3 bases from J; bases unmatched to any gene: 11. The CDR3 sequence is 18 residues long. CDR3 in DNA: TGTGCCAGCAGCGCCGGACGGACTAGCGGGGGTTATACAGATACGCAGTATTTT. This codes for CASSAGRTSGGYTDTQYF.

Comments on this clonotype: Germline is not matched at one junction end, which may reflect a read error. The chain carries TRBV5-1 and TRBJ2-3, with 9 bases lining up with TRBD1. CDR1 and CDR2 from the germline V gene are SGHRS and YFSETQ. There are 14 residues in the CDR3. The CDR3 DNA reads as TGCGCCAGCAGACGGGACAGGGTGGCAGATACGCAGTGTTTT. It translates to CASRRDRVADTQCF.